This entry is about one T cell receptor (beta chain). Its antigen is as yet unknown. HTBI primers from iRepertoire and Arm-PCR of CDR3 regions yielded the TCR beta libraries. TCRdb reprocessed the multiplex PCR reads via MiXCR and lists one record per CDR3 protein. Among 350,000 to 500,000 distinct CDR3 sequences, about 15% were seen once, and the ten largest hold about 15%. These data belong to a study of regulatory T cells in long-lasting Graves disease. Noted time point: newly diagnosed GD, antithyroid drugs for less than 3 months. PBMC-extracted RNA yielded the TCR library. American Thyroid Association guidelines defined Graves' disease diagnosis. The V gene's germline CDR1 is SGHDN and CDR2 FVKESK. V shed 1 base and J shed 3 bases, with 21 bases lying between them. The CDR3 contains 18 residues. Overall study findings and caveats: Small sample size may have lowered accuracy.

A further study also used this sample, focusing on T cells in Graves' hyperthyroidism and ophthalmopathy. From that second work: With the HTBI primer set, the TCR CDR3 went through a first round of RT-PCR. Model-based prediction identified ophthalmopathy a median around 6.5 months prior to its onset.

This chain uses TRBV14 with TRBJ1-1; tentatively, D is TRBD1 (5 bases). The TCR originated in a woman in her 50s with Graves disease. The sample was peripheral blood mononuclear cells (PBMCs), taken at new diagnosis, from a patient treated with antithyroid drugs. The CDR3 nucleotides read TGTGCCAGCAGCCAAGGGGGCAGGAGAATTTTATTGGACACTGAAGCTTTCTTT. Its translation: CASSQGGRRILLDTEAFF.